This is a list of T cell receptor beta chains from one sample in a study of cytomegalovirus exposure and HLA in healthy donors. TCRdb's table, derived via immunoSEQ multiplex PCR, lists solely in-frame clones and lacks some. The data contain roughly 150,000 clones, approximately 80% of them seen just once; the ten biggest clones take up about 2.4%. The sequenced sample consisted of PBMCs. These receptors were collected from a male donor in good health and CMV-seronegative. Each CDR3 is given with its conserved first and last residue. Each record gives: J gene, D gene, clone size, V gene, CDR3 DNA, CDR3 protein. D genes are given only for firm matches. For some rows the clone size is stated as once, few or many, or as a class when expanded; others skip it.

J gene: TRBJ1-6; D gene: TRBD1; clone size: once; V gene: TRBV6-5; CDR3 DNA: TGTGCCAGCAGTCCGACAGGGAAAGTTTTGTCACCCCTCCACTTT; CDR3 protein: CASSPTGKVLSPLHF
J gene: TRBJ2-5; D gene: NA; clone size: NA; V gene: TRBV13; CDR3 DNA: TGTGCCAGCAGCTTTAAAGAGACCCAGTACTTC; CDR3 protein: CASSFKETQYF
J gene: TRBJ1-1; D gene: NA; clone size: NA; V gene: TRBV10-3; CDR3 DNA: TGTGCCATCAGTGATCCAGCAGGGCTGGGGGCTTTCTTT; CDR3 protein: CAISDPAGLGAFF
J gene: TRBJ1-2; D gene: NA; clone size: NA; V gene: TRBV9; CDR3 DNA: TGTGCCAGCAGCCCAGTATGGCGGGCGAGCTATGGCTACACCTTC; CDR3 protein: CASSPVWRASYGYTF
J gene: TRBJ2-7; D gene: TRBD1; clone size: NA; V gene: TRBV9; CDR3 DNA: TGTGCCAGCAGCGGGACCGGGACAGGCTACGAGCAGTACTTC; CDR3 protein: CASSGTGTGYEQYF
J gene: TRBJ1-5; D gene: TRBD1; clone size: NA; V gene: TRBV6-1; CDR3 DNA: TGTGCCAGCAGTGAAGCGGGACAGAATCAGCCCCAGCATTTT; CDR3 protein: CASSEAGQNQPQHF
J gene: TRBJ1-5; D gene: TRBD1; clone size: NA; V gene: TRBV9; CDR3 DNA: TGTGCCAGCAGCGTAGCCGGACAGGGGAAGCCCCAGCATTTT; CDR3 protein: CASSVAGQGKPQHF
J gene: TRBJ1-1; D gene: TRBD1; clone size: NA; V gene: TRBV6-5; CDR3 DNA: TGTGCCAGCAGGAAGGGACAGGGGAACACTGAAGCTTTCTTT; CDR3 protein: CASRKGQGNTEAFF
J gene: TRBJ2-7; D gene: TRBD1; clone size: NA; V gene: TRBV5-1; CDR3 DNA: TGCGCCAGCAGCTCCGGGACAGGGGGCCTTGCCTCCTACGAGCAGTACTTC; CDR3 protein: CASSSGTGGLASYEQYF
J gene: TRBJ2-7; D gene: TRBD2; clone size: NA; V gene: TRBV20-1; CDR3 DNA: TGCAGTGCAAGGGACTACTACGAGCAGTACTTC; CDR3 protein: CSARDYYEQYF
J gene: TRBJ2-2; D gene: TRBD1; clone size: NA; V gene: TRBV23-1; CDR3 DNA: TGCGCCAGCAAAAGGGACAGGGTCAAAAGGAGGGCCGGGGAGCTGTTTTTT; CDR3 protein: CASKRDRVKRRAGELFF